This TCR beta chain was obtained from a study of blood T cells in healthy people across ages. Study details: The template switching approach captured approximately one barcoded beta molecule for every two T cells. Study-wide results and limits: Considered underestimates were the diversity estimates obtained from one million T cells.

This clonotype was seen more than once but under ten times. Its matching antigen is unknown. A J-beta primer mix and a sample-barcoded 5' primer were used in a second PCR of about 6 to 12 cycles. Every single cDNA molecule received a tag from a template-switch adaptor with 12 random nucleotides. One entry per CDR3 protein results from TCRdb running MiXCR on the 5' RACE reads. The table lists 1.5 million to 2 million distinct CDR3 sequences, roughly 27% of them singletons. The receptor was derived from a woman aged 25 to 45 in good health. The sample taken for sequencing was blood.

The DNA for the CDR3 is TGCGCCAGCAGCTTGGCGGGAGTTTACGAGCAGTTCTTC. It yields the protein CASSLAGVYEQFF. The chain couples TRBV5-1 to TRBJ2-1; the D gene is possibly TRBD2 (6 bases). Germline assignment: CDR1 SGHRS and CDR2 YFSETQ. V lost 0 bases to trimming and J lost 10 bases, with 11 bases between them. The CDR3 runs 13 residues. The full variable domain, in which reference TRBV5-1 and TRBJ2-1 provide the parts outside the CDR3, is KAGVTQTPRYLIKTRGQQVTLSCSPISGHRSVSWYQQTPGQGLQFLFEYFSETQRNKGNFPGRFSGRQFSNSRSEMNVSTLELGDSALYLCASSLAGVYEQFFGPGTRLTVL.